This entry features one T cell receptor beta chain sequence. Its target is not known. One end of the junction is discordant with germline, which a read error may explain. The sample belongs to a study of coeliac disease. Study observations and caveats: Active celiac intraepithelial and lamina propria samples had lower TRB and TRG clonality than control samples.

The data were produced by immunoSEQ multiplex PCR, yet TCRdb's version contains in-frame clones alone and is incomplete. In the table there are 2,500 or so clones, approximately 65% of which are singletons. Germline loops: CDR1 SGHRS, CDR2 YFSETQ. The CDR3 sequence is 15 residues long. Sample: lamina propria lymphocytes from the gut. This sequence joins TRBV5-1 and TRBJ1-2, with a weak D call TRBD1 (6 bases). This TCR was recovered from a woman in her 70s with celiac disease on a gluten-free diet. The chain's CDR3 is CASSAGGSSNYGYTF. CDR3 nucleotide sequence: TGTGCCAGCAGCGCGGGGGGCAGTTCTAACTATGGCTACACCTTC.